The 3 T cell receptor beta chains below were found in one sample sequenced in a study of post-analysis software for immune sequencing data. Findings and caveats of the study: Five TRBV segments, including TRBV5-6, TRBV5-1 and TRBV20-1, were more frequent in patients than controls.

For these TCRs, the target antigens are not known. Each TCR beta cDNA library carried unique molecular identifiers. TCRdb re-analysed the PCR reads in MiXCR, keeping a single row per CDR3 protein. The data contain about 430,000 distinct CDR3 sequences, 39% of them singletons. Sequencing was performed on blood. Receptors originate from a girl aged 2-10 years with multiple sclerosis.

In its sample, this clonotype was seen once. This chain connects TRBV29-1 to TRBJ2-2, with a tentative D call TRBD2 (5 bases). Trimming left V 8 bases short and J 4 bases short, with 20 bases between. Germline-derived CDR1 and CDR2 are SQVTM and ANQGSEA. The CDR3 sequence is 15 residues long. Written as DNA, the CDR3 is TGCAGCATTCTCTCCGGGATGAAGGGCACCGGGGAGCTGTTTTTT. Protein product: CSILSGMKGTGELFF.

V is TRBV15 and J is TRBJ1-1; D gene ambiguous. Trimming removed 3 bases from V and 1 base from J, with 9 bases in between. CDR1 and CDR2 (germline): LNHNV, YYDKDF (reference sequence). This CDR3 spans 14 amino acids. In nucleotides, the CDR3 is TGTGCCACCAGCAGGGCTGTTCAGAACACTGAAGCTTTCTTT. It encodes CATSRAVQNTEAFF.

The chain's CDR3 is CASKGSLMNTEAFF. CDR3 nucleotides: TGTGCCAGCAAAGGGAGCCTAATGAACACTGAAGCTTTCTTT. The chain is built from TRBV12-3 or TRBV12-4 and TRBJ1-1; D is unresolved. V was clipped by 7 bases and J by 0 bases, with 12 bases between them. The CDR3 totals 14 residues.